This T cell receptor beta chain was sequenced during a study of tumour-infiltrating T cells in Burkitt lymphoma. The germline V gene encodes CDR1 SGHRS and CDR2 YFSETQ. With 0 bases removed from V and 7 bases from J, the gap between germline ends came to 10 bases. This CDR3 contains 13 residues. The method was immunoSEQ multiplex PCR; TCRdb's version includes in-frame clones alone and lacks a portion of them. In the table there are around 50,000 clones, about a third of which are singletons. Sequenced: tumor tissue. The chain combines TRBV5-1 with TRBJ1-2, with D hard to call. This receptor was identified in a human donor with Burkitt lymphoma. The CDR3: CASSLEGHAGYTF. Here the CDR3 DNA reads TGCGCCAGCAGCTTGGAGGGCCACGCTGGCTACACCTTC.